The 5 T cell receptor beta chains below were found in one sample sequenced in a study of immune characterization of retroperitoneal liposarcoma. TCRdb reanalysed the PCR reads using MiXCR and keeps one entry per CDR3 protein. The sample contains under 6,000 distinct CDR3 sequences, over 25% of which appear only once. Sequenced sample: tumor tissue. These receptors were collected from a female donor with retroperitoneal liposarcoma.

This clonotype is judged medium-sized. J is TRBJ1-1 and V is TRBV27, with D possibly TRBD1 on 6 matching bases. CDR3 length equals 14 residues. The V gene's germline CDR1 is MNHEY and CDR2 SMNVEV (reference sequence). The ends were cut back, 4 bases at V and 3 bases at J, with 12 bases in the middle. The chain's CDR3 is CASSSGRGHTEAFF. The DNA for the CDR3 is TGTGCCAGCAGTTCAGGCAGGGGTCACACTGAAGCTTTCTTT.

V and J are TRBV20-1 and TRBJ2-1; 8 bases agree with TRBD2. The tail of the sequence fits TRBJ2-7 better, so the J call may be wrong. The CDR3 spans 15 residues. Germline CDR1 is DFQATT and CDR2 is SNEGSKA (reference sequence). The CDR3 DNA reads as TGCAGTGCTAGAGACCGGGGGGGGAACCTATACGAGCAGTACTTC. This encodes CSARDRGGNLYEQYF.

The chain combines TRBV12-3 or TRBV12-4 with TRBJ2-1; TRBD1 aligns across 9 bases. The CDR3 totals 15 residues. The trim removed 4 bases at V and 8 bases at J, leaving 9 bases unmatched. Here the CDR3 reads CASSSSGTGSDEQFF. CDR3 DNA sequence: TGTGCCAGCAGTTCATCCGGGACAGGGTCGGATGAGCAGTTCTTC.

This clonotype was counted only a few times. The CDR3 DNA reads as TGTGCCAGCAGCGCAGGGGGGGAGGGCCGGACCCAGTACTTC. Its protein product is CASSAGGEGRTQYF. The J gene is TRBJ2-5, the V gene TRBV7-2, with D perhaps TRBD1 or TRBD2 (7 bases each). This CDR3 is built from 14 residues. V dropped 5 bases and J dropped 7 bases, with 17 bases sitting between them. Germline V gives CDR1 SGHTA, CDR2 FQGNSA.

This chain connects TRBV25-1 to TRBJ2-1; 9 positions agree with TRBD1. The trim removed 3 bases at V and 3 bases at J, leaving 9 bases unmatched. The CDR3 consists of 17 residues. Germline V gene data show CDR1 as MGHDK and CDR2 as SYGVNS. The CDR3 DNA reads TGTGCCAGCAGTGACCCAGAGCCGGGACAGGGCTACAATGAGCAGTTCTTC. Amino acid sequence: CASSDPEPGQGYNEQFF. Full variable domain (missing parts from reference TRBV25-1 and TRBJ2-1): EADIYQTPRYLVIGTGKKITLECSQTMGHDKMYWYQQDPGMELHLIHYSYGVNSTEKGDLSSESTVSRIRTEHFPLTLESARPSHTSQYLCASSDPEPGQGYNEQFFGPGTRLTVL.